The 11 T cell receptor beta chains given below trace back to one sample, sequenced in a study of tumor and adjacent non-tumor tissue in lung cancer. The library came from three nested PCR rounds adapted from ARM-PCR protocols. MiXCR was run by TCRdb on the multiplex PCR reads, yielding one entry per CDR3 protein. The sample has more than 95,000 distinct CDR3 sequences; 60% to 70% are singletons. No cell sorting was done before RNA was extracted from the tissue. Sequencing was done on a sample of lung tumor tissue. The source is a young man with non-small cell lung cancer.

Comments on this clonotype: At one of its ends the junction is not consistent with the germline gene, which may arise from a read error. The gene calls are TRBV30 and TRBJ2-7; D unresolved. The germline gives CDR1 GTSNPN, CDR2 SVGIG (reference sequence). There are 15 residues in the CDR3. The CDR3 bases are TGTGACTGGACCACAAAGGTAGGGCAGACCTACGAGCAGTACTTC. It specifies CDWTTKVGQTYEQYF.

Remarks on this clonotype: A clone one base away is much larger, so this may be a read error. The chain uses TRBV6-5 and TRBJ1-2; tentative D call: TRBD1 (6 bases). This CDR3 spans 14 amino acids. Germline V gene sequence: CDR1 MNHEY, CDR2 SVGAGI. CDR3 DNA: TGTGCCATCAGTTACTCAGGGACAAACTATGGCTACACCTTC. Its protein is CAISYSGTNYGYTF.

Comments on this clonotype: A much larger clone differs by one base, so this may be a read error. The chain employs TRBV12-5 and TRBJ2-1; 12 bases fit TRBD2. The V gene's germline CDR1 is LGHNT and CDR2 FRNRAP. The CDR3 loop spans 15 amino acids. CDR3 DNA sequence: TGTGTTAGTGGTTTGCGACTAGCGGGAGCGGATGAGCAGTTCTTC. It codes for CVSGLRLAGADEQFF.

As regards this clonotype: This sequence may be a read error, since a much larger clone differs from it by one base. The V and J genes are TRBV12-3 or TRBV12-4 and TRBJ1-1; D is perhaps TRBD1 (6 bases). There are 14 residues in the CDR3. CDR3 DNA: TGTGCCAGCAGTTCAACAGGGATATACACTGAAGCTTTATTT. It encodes CASSSTGIYTEALF.

The chain is built from TRBV6-4 and TRBJ2-6; 8 nucleotides agree with TRBD1. The trim removed 3 bases at V and 3 bases at J, leaving 1 base unmatched. Germline CDR1 and CDR2: MRHNA and SNTAGT. This CDR3 spans 15 amino acids. CDR3 amino acids: CASSEDRGGANVLTF. CDR3 coding DNA: TGTGCCAGCAGTGAAGACAGGGGTGGGGCCAACGTCCTGACTTTC.

The chain recombines TRBV6-5 with TRBJ1-2; 7 bases fit TRBD1. Trimming removed 7 bases from V and 8 bases from J; junction bases left unmatched: 13. The germline V gene has CDR1 MNHEY and CDR2 SVGAGI. This CDR3 is built from 14 residues. CDR3: CASIGEQGLRGYTF. In DNA, the CDR3 is TGTGCCAGCATTGGGGAACAGGGGCTACGGGGCTACACCTTC.

Note on this clonotype: A much larger clonotype is one base distant, so this may be a read error. The rearrangement links TRBV12-3 or TRBV12-4 to TRBJ2-7, with TRBD2 matching 9 bases. The CDR3 sequence is 14 residues long. Written as DNA, the CDR3 is TGTGCCAGTGCCCCGATTAGCGGGAGAGTCGAGCGGTACTTC. Amino acid sequence: CASAPISGRVERYF.

This chain connects TRBV5-4 to TRBJ1-1; possibly TRBD1 for D (6 bases). V gave up 0 bases and J gave up 1 base, with 13 bases separating them. The CDR3 extends over 16 amino acids. Germline V lookup: CDR1 SGHNT, CDR2 YYREEE (reference sequence). CDR3 sequence reads: CASSLGGEGGNTEAFF. CDR3 coding DNA: TGTGCCAGCAGCTTGGGGGGTGAGGGGGGGAACACTGAAGCTTTCTTT.

For this clonotype: This may be a read error, as it is one base from a much larger clone. The CDR3 bases are TGTGCCAGCAGTTACTCAGAGGAACCCTACGAGCCGTACTTC. Encoded protein: CASSYSEEPYEPYF. This rearrangement joins TRBV6-2 or TRBV6-3 to TRBJ2-7; D not resolved. CDR3 length: 14 residues. Germline V gene data show CDR1 as MNHEY and CDR2 as SVGEGT.

A word on this clonotype: With a much larger clone just one base away, this may be a read error. The rearrangement links TRBV6-5 to TRBJ1-2; D unresolved. Germline V gives CDR1 MNHEY, CDR2 SVGAGI. This CDR3 has 13 amino acids. V shed 4 bases and J shed 4 bases, with 10 bases lying between them. The CDR3 DNA reads as TGTGCCAGCAGTTTGACGGGAGTCTATGGCTACACCTTC. It is translated as CASSLTGVYGYTF.

About this clonotype itself: A read error is possible here, since a much larger clone lies one base away. This rearrangement joins TRBV20-1 to TRBJ2-3; 7 bases line up with TRBD2. Germline CDR1 DFQATT, CDR2 SNEGSKA (reference sequence). This CDR3 has 14 residues. As DNA, the CDR3 is TGCGGTGCTAGAGATCCACTAGCGACAGATACGCAGTATTTT. This sequence encodes CGARDPLATDTQYF.